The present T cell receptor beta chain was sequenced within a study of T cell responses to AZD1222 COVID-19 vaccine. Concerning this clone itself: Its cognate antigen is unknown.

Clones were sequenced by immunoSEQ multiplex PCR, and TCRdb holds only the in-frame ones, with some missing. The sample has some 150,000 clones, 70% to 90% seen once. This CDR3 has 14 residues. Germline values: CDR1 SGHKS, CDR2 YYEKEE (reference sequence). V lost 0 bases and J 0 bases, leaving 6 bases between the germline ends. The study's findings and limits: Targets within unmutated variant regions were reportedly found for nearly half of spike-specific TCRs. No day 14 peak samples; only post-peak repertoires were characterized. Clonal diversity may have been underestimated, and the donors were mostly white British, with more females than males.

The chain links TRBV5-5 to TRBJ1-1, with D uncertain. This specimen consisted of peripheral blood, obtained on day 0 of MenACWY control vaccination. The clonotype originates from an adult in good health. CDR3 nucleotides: TGTGCCAGCAGCTTGGCTTTGGTGAACACTGAAGCTTTCTTT. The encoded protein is CASSLALVNTEAFF.